This TCR beta chain is drawn from a study of T cell responses to AZD1222 COVID-19 vaccine. Background on the study: Second-dose groups at about 4 or about 12 weeks were pooled. Whole-study findings and limits: Reportedly, nearly half of unique spike TCRs recognized epitopes outside B.1.351/B.1.1.7 mutations. Mapped onto spike, vaccine-associated CD4 TCRs spanned it and were dominant at 160-218 and 743-854.

Deletions cut 4 bases from V and 10 bases from J, with 16 bases between. CDR3 length: 12 amino acids. Germline CDR1 SQVTM, CDR2 ANQGSEA. Only in-frame clones appear in the TCRdb table, and some are missing; sequencing was by immunoSEQ multiplex PCR. The sample includes 140,000 to 150,000 clones, around 90% of them seen just once. Points on this clone: Its matching antigen is unknown.

The sequence was obtained from an adult in good health. Sequenced here: peripheral blood, sampled on day 0 of AZD1222 vaccination. The chain links TRBV29-1 to TRBJ1-2; D possibly corresponds to TRBD1 (5 bases). The CDR3 protein is CSVGWAKGTYTF. CDR3 nucleotide sequence: TGCAGCGTTGGTTGGGCTAAGGGGACCTACACCTTC.